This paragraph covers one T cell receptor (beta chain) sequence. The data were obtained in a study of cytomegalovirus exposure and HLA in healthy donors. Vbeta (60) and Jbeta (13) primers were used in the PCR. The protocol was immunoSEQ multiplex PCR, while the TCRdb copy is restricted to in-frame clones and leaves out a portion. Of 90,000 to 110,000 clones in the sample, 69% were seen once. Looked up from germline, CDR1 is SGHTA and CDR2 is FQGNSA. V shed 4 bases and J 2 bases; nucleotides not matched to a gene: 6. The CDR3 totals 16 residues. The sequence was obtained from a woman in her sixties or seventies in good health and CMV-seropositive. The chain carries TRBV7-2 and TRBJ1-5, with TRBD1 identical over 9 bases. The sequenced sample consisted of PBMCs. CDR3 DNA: TGTGCCAGCAGCTGGGAGGGACAGGGAGGCAATCAGCCCCAGCATTTT. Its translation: CASSWEGQGGNQPQHF.